This T cell receptor (beta chain) was sequenced for a study of identifying expanded T cells in peripheral blood. Study results and limitations: Clone count variance between approximately two-week samples rose with total template count.

A word on this clone: The antigen remains unidentified. The identical CDR3 is also encoded by other nucleotide sequences in the sample.

The CDR3 sequence is 12 residues long. The germline V gene has CDR1 SGHTA and CDR2 FQGNSA. Trimming removed 0 bases from V and 4 bases from J, with 3 bases in between. Assay used: immunoSEQ multiplex PCR; TCRdb lists only in-frame clones, some missing. Here the sample spans 95,000 to 150,000 clones, 84% being singletons. The sample comprised blood. The V gene is TRBV7-2, the J gene TRBJ2-5; D gene unclear. The TCR sequence derives from a person aged 18-70 years in good health. The CDR3 loop reads CASSLARETQYF. CDR3 DNA sequence: TGTGCCAGCAGCTTAGCTCGAGAGACCCAGTACTTC.